These 30 T cell receptor beta chains originate from one sample sequenced in a study of T cell responses to AZD1222 COVID-19 vaccine. Data came from immunoSEQ multiplex PCR; TCRdb stores just in-frame clones and leaves some out. The profile shows approximately 150,000 clones, about 90% of them singletons. Sequences were derived from peripheral blood, sampled 28 days after the second AZD1222 dose. These receptors were obtained from an adult who received the AZD1222 COVID-19 vaccine.

The chain links TRBV7-9 to TRBJ1-1; tentative D call: TRBD1 (5 bases). The CDR3 covers 14 residues. Germline V CDR1 and CDR2: SEHNR, FQNEAQ (reference sequence). V shed 3 bases and J shed 4 bases, with 12 bases lying between them. The DNA of the CDR3 is TGTGCCAGCAGCTTTTTCGGGGCTGGCACTGAAGCTTTCTTT. Translating it yields CASSFFGAGTEAFF.

This chain links TRBV3-1 (or the pseudogene TRBV3-2) with TRBJ2-6; D is uncertain. Trimming took 0 bases from V and 1 from J, leaving 13 bases between them. CDR1 is LGHDT, CDR2 YNNKEL, per germline (reference sequence). The CDR3 extends over 18 amino acids. The CDR3 region has the DNA TGTGCCAGCAGCCAAGATAGTCCTACGGCTTCTGGGGCCAACGTCCTGACTTTC. Its translation: CASSQDSPTASGANVLTF.

V is TRBV3-1 (or the pseudogene TRBV3-2) and J is TRBJ1-6; no clear D. Trimming removed 6 bases from V and 9 bases from J, with 12 bases in between. The CDR3 is 13 residues long. Germline-derived CDR1 and CDR2 are LGHDT and YNNKEL (reference sequence). CDR3 sequence (DNA): TGTGCCAGCAGTAATAGCATGGGTTCACCCCTCCACTTT. This codes for CASSNSMGSPLHF.

This clone is a singleton in its sample. This sequence joins TRBV7-8 and TRBJ1-1; D perhaps matches TRBD1 (5 bases). This CDR3 is built from 14 residues. The V and J ends lost 5 bases and 0 bases respectively, with 10 bases between them. CDR1 is SGHVS and CDR2 is FQNEAQ in the germline V gene. CDR3 coding DNA: TGTGCCAGCAGCCCGGGACTCATGAACACTGAAGCTTTCTTT. Translation gives CASSPGLMNTEAFF.

This sequence joins TRBV19 and TRBJ2-2; 7 bases match TRBD1. Trimming took 4 bases from V and 8 from J; bases not matched to a gene: 13. CDR3 length: 16 residues. CDR1 is LNHDA and CDR2 is SQIVND in the germline V gene (reference sequence). CDR3 DNA: TGTGCCAGTAGTAATTATCTTGGGACAGCGACAGGGGAGCTGTTTTTT. Amino acid sequence: CASSNYLGTATGELFF.

J is TRBJ2-1 and V is TRBV5-1, with TRBD2 as a possible D gene (5 bases). The CDR3 has 15 residues. V lost 4 bases and J 5 bases, leaving 16 bases between the germline ends. Germline V CDR1 and CDR2: SGHRS, YFSETQ. DNA for the CDR3: TGCGCCAGCAGCCCCTGGGAGTTTGCAGACAATGAGCAGTTCTTC. Protein sequence: CASSPWEFADNEQFF.

The V call is TRBV28, the J call TRBJ2-7; D is ambiguous. This CDR3 region has 13 residues. The V gene lost 4 bases and the J gene lost 3 bases, with 10 bases spanning the gap. Germline assignment: CDR1 MDHEN and CDR2 SYDVKM. CDR3 coding DNA: TGTGCCAGCAGTTCGTCACCTAGCTACGAGCAGTACGTC. Protein product: CASSSSPSYEQYV.

The V gene is TRBV11-2, the J gene TRBJ1-2; a weak D match, TRBD1 (6 bases). V was trimmed by 0 bases and J by 7 bases, leaving 12 bases between them. The germline V gene has CDR1 SGHAT and CDR2 FQNNGV. The CDR3 runs 14 residues. For the CDR3, the DNA is TGTGCCAGCAGCTTAGATGACAGGTTTGGTGGCTACACCTTC. This codes for CASSLDDRFGGYTF.

CDR3 in amino acids: CASTWTGRGEKLFF. The CDR3 bases are TGTGCCAGCACCTGGACAGGGAGGGGGGAAAAACTGTTTTTT. This sequence joins TRBV27 and TRBJ1-4; the match to TRBD1 covers 8 bases. Germline trimming cut 7 bases from V and 8 bases from J; bases unmatched to any gene: 9. Germline-derived CDR1 and CDR2 are MNHEY and SMNVEV (reference sequence). The CDR3 has 14 residues.

The rearrangement uses TRBV18 and TRBJ1-5; no firm D call. The ends were cut back, 1 base at V and 2 bases at J, with 9 bases in the middle. Germline V gene lookup returns CDR1 KGHSH and CDR2 LQKENI. This CDR3 has 15 amino acids. The CDR3 sequence is CASSPQGYGNQPQHF. The DNA for the CDR3 is TGTGCCAGCTCACCACAGGGCTACGGCAATCAGCCCCAGCATTTT.

The chain links TRBV28 to TRBJ2-3; D possibly matches TRBD1 or TRBD2 (5 bases each). This CDR3 comprises 15 residues. From germline, CDR1 is MDHEN and CDR2 SYDVKM. The V and J ends lost 0 bases and 0 bases respectively, with 7 bases between them. The CDR3 DNA is TGTGCCAGCAGTTTATGGGGGGTTAGCACAGATACGCAGTATTTT. It yields the protein CASSLWGVSTDTQYF.

The chain employs TRBV10-3 and TRBJ2-7; the D gene is possibly TRBD2 (6 bases). The V and J ends lost 1 base and 6 bases respectively, with 16 bases between them. The germline V gene has CDR1 ENHRY and CDR2 SYGVKD. This CDR3 spans 15 amino acids. The CDR3 is CAISEWSSGAIEQYF. In DNA, the CDR3 is TGTGCCATCAGTGAGTGGAGCTCGGGAGCAATCGAGCAGTACTTC.

This clone was observed a single time. The chain links TRBV6-5 to TRBJ2-3; TRBD1 might be the D (6 bases). V lost 7 bases and J 7 bases, leaving 21 bases between the germline ends. Germline lookup yields CDR1 MNHEY and CDR2 SVGAGI. The CDR3 extends over 15 amino acids. DNA for the CDR3: TGTGCCAGCACCCTCAGTGGGGGCCCGGGGAATACGCAGTATTTT. It yields the protein CASTLSGGPGNTQYF.

This sequence joins TRBV3-1 (or the pseudogene TRBV3-2) and TRBJ2-5; a possible D gene is TRBD2 (5 bases). The germline V gene encodes CDR1 LGHDT and CDR2 YNNKEL (reference sequence). The V end was cut by 0 bases, the J end by 5 bases, with 16 bases between. The CDR3 loop spans 16 amino acids. The CDR3 region is CASSQEGWFSGETQYF. CDR3 DNA: TGTGCCAGCAGCCAAGAAGGTTGGTTTTCGGGGGAGACCCAGTACTTC.

The V call is TRBV7-9, the J call TRBJ1-6; D unclear. Germline-derived CDR1 and CDR2 are SEHNR and FQNEAQ (reference sequence). This CDR3 is built from 16 residues. The V gene lost 2 bases and the J gene lost 7 bases, with 15 bases spanning the gap. The CDR3 spells CASSLIIDPQNSPLHF. The CDR3 DNA is TGTGCCAGCAGCTTAATAATCGATCCCCAAAATTCACCCCTCCACTTT. Together with reference TRBV7-9 and TRBJ1-6, the CDR3 gives the full variable domain: DTGVSQNPRHKITKRGQNVTFRCDPISEHNRLYWYRQTLGQGPEFLTYFQNEAQLEKSRLLSDRFSAERPKGSFSTLEIQRTEQGDSAMYLCASSLIIDPQNSPLHFGNGTRLTVT.

This rearrangement joins TRBV18 to TRBJ1-5, with 9 positions matching TRBD1. Losses at the gene ends were 4 bases for V and 2 bases for J; bases not matched to a gene: 3. CDR3 size: 15 residues. Germline V gene sequence: CDR1 KGHSH, CDR2 LQKENI. The chain's CDR3 is CASSLRDRGNQPQHF. The CDR3, as DNA: TGTGCCAGCTCACTCCGGGACAGGGGCAATCAGCCCCAGCATTTT.

In the case of this clone: The same CDR3 can be traced to other DNA sequences in this sample. The chain uses TRBV27 and TRBJ1-4; no reliable D call. Germline V gene lookup returns CDR1 MNHEY and CDR2 SMNVEV (reference sequence). The CDR3 sequence is 15 residues long. The ends were cut back, 6 bases at V and 6 bases at J, with 17 bases in the middle. Here the CDR3 reads CASSPSGIDDEKLFF. The CDR3, as DNA: TGTGCCAGCAGCCCATCCGGAATAGATGATGAAAAACTGTTTTTT. The full variable domain, in which reference TRBV27 and TRBJ1-4 provide the parts outside the CDR3, is EAQVTQNPRYLITVTGKKLTVTCSQNMNHEYMSWYRQDPGLGLRQIYYSMNVEVTDKGDVPEGYKVSRKEKRNFPLILESPSPNQTSLYFCASSPSGIDDEKLFFGSGTQLSVL.

This chain uses TRBV7-8 with TRBJ2-3; no reliable D call. Germline loops: CDR1 SGHVS, CDR2 FQNEAQ. V was shortened by 1 base and J by 0 bases, with 8 bases between the two germline ends. The CDR3 is 15 amino acids. The CDR3, as DNA: TGTGCCAGCAGCTTAGAAGCGCTCAGCACAGATACGCAGTATTTT. This encodes CASSLEALSTDTQYF.

The rearrangement uses TRBV5-1 and TRBJ1-3; possibly TRBD1 for D (6 bases). The V end was cut by 0 bases, the J end by 1 base, with 11 bases between. Germline V gene lookup returns CDR1 SGHRS and CDR2 YFSETQ. CDR3 size: 16 residues. CDR3 nucleotide sequence: TGCGCCAGCAGCTTGGCCCCGGGGGCGTCTGGAAACACCATATATTTT. Translated: CASSLAPGASGNTIYF.

The V gene is TRBV5-1, the J gene TRBJ1-6; D may be TRBD1 (6 bases). The V gene lost 1 base and the J gene lost 10 bases, with 18 bases spanning the gap. The CDR3 is made up of 16 amino acids. Germline CDR1 and CDR2: SGHRS and YFSETQ. The CDR3 sequence: CASSLYSDSLGSPLHF. The CDR3 coding sequence is TGCGCCAGCAGCTTGTACTCGGACAGCCTCGGGTCACCCCTCCACTTT. The variable domain in full, with the rest retrieved from reference TRBV5-1 and TRBJ1-6, is KAGVTQTPRYLIKTRGQQVTLSCSPISGHRSVSWYQQTPGQGLQFLFEYFSETQRNKGNFPGRFSGRQFSNSRSEMNVSTLELGDSALYLCASSLYSDSLGSPLHFGNGTRLTVT.

The rearrangement links TRBV19 to TRBJ2-7; D not resolved. The V end lost 4 bases, the J end lost 2 bases, and 15 bases lay between the germline ends. CDR1 is LNHDA and CDR2 is SQIVND in the germline V gene (reference sequence). CDR3 length equals 15 residues. In nucleotides, the CDR3 is TGTGCCAGTAGTAGCCCCTTGGACGGCGCCTACGAGCAGTACTTC. Translation: CASSSPLDGAYEQYF.

The chain combines TRBV2 with TRBJ2-2, with TRBD1 as a possible D gene (6 bases). In germline, CDR1 is SNHLY, CDR2 FYNNEI. With 6 bases removed from V and 0 bases from J, the gap between germline ends came to 11 bases. The CDR3 consists of 15 residues. This chain's CDR3 is CASSRDTPNTGELFF. The CDR3 coding sequence is TGTGCCAGCAGCCGGGACACACCGAACACCGGGGAGCTGTTTTTT.

This chain links TRBV5-1 with TRBJ1-4; the match to TRBD1 covers 7 bases. This CDR3 has 16 residues. Germline assignment: CDR1 SGHRS and CDR2 YFSETQ. After removal of 4 bases from V and 3 bases from J, the junction contained 9 bases not matched to a gene. The CDR3 nucleotides read TGCGCCAGCAGCAGGATTATTCAGGGGGCTAATGAAAAACTGTTTTTT. Protein sequence: CASSRIIQGANEKLFF.

The DNA for the CDR3 is TGCGCCAGCAGGGGGGCTCCAGGGGCGACTAATGAAAAACTGTTTTTT. Amino acids: CASRGAPGATNEKLFF. V is TRBV5-1 and J is TRBJ1-4, with D tentatively TRBD1 (6 bases). The germline V gene encodes CDR1 SGHRS and CDR2 YFSETQ. V shed 5 bases and J shed 2 bases, with 16 bases lying between them. The CDR3 has 16 residues.

The count of this clone is one. V and J are TRBV7-9 and TRBJ1-3; no definite D call. Germline V gene data show CDR1 as SEHNR and CDR2 as FQNEAQ (reference sequence). The CDR3 runs 11 residues. Trimming pared 6 bases from V and 3 bases from J, leaving 3 bases between. CDR3 sequence: CASRSGNTIYF. In nucleotides, the CDR3 is TGTGCCAGCAGAAGTGGAAACACCATATATTTT.

The chain has TRBV2 and TRBJ1-1; the D gene is possibly TRBD1 (6 bases). This CDR3 is built from 14 residues. Germline V gene sequence: CDR1 SNHLY, CDR2 FYNNEI. V lost 8 bases to trimming and J lost 8 bases, with 21 bases between them. The CDR3 reads CASSWGGPGLEAFF. DNA of the CDR3: TGTGCCAGCTCCTGGGGGGGGCCCGGTCTGGAAGCTTTCTTT. The entire variable domain, with the rest obtained from reference TRBV2 and TRBJ1-1, is as follows: EPEVTQTPSHQVTQMGQEVILRCVPISNHLYFYWYRQILGQKVEFLVSFYNNEISEKSEIFDDQFSVERPDGSNFTLKIRSTKLEDSAMYFCASSWGGPGLEAFFGQGTRLTVV.

This chain connects TRBV11-2 to TRBJ1-2, with D perhaps TRBD1 (5 bases). Deletions cut 5 bases from V and 6 bases from J, with 7 bases between. CDR3 length equals 11 residues. CDR1 is SGHAT and CDR2 is FQNNGV in the germline V gene. The CDR3 DNA is TGTGCCAGCAGCGCAGGGAATGGCTACACCTTC. Translation gives CASSAGNGYTF. The entire variable domain, with the rest obtained from reference TRBV11-2 and TRBJ1-2, is as follows: EAGVAQSPRYKIIEKRQSVAFWCNPISGHATLYWYQQILGQGPKLLIQFQNNGVVDDSQLPKDRFSAERLKGVDSTLKIQPAKLEDSAVYLCASSAGNGYTFGSGTRLTVV.

This clone has only one observation. This sequence joins TRBV27 and TRBJ1-2; TRBD1 agrees at 7 bases. The CDR3 sequence is 15 residues long. CDR1 MNHEY and CDR2 SMNVEV come from the germline V gene (reference sequence). V shed 7 bases, J shed 9 bases, and the junction held 17 bases outside the gene matches. Here the CDR3 reads CASTPDRVAYASYTF. The CDR3 DNA is TGTGCCAGCACCCCCGACAGGGTAGCTTATGCAAGCTACACCTTC.

This clone turned up a few times. The J gene is TRBJ1-3, the V gene TRBV7-2; no clear D gene. CDR3 length: 18 amino acids. The germline CDR1 and CDR2 sequences are SGHTA and FQGNSA. The ends were cut back, 3 bases at V and 0 bases at J, with 18 bases in the middle. The CDR3 DNA reads as TGTGCCAGCAGCTTGCCTGGACTGCTCTTGAGCTCTGGAAACACCATATATTTT. Translation: CASSLPGLLLSSGNTIYF.

The V and J genes are TRBV7-2 and TRBJ2-3, with TRBD2 identical over 12 bases. The CDR3 spans 16 residues. The V segment lost 7 bases and the J segment 0 bases; nucleotides outside the gene matches: 5. Germline CDR1 reads SGHTA; CDR2 reads FQGNSA. CDR3: CASITGTSGSTDTQYF. For the CDR3, the DNA is TGTGCCAGCATCACGGGGACTAGCGGGAGCACAGATACGCAGTATTTT.